These T cell receptor beta chains were read from a single sample in a study of radiotherapy plus CTLA-4 blockade in lung cancer. TCRdb's copy holds only in-frame clones and misses some; the assay was immunoSEQ multiplex PCR. The profile shows 40,000 or so clones, roughly 77% of them singletons. The sequencing here drew on peripheral blood, taken from a patient treated with radiotherapy plus ipilimumab. These receptor sequences come from a human donor with non-small cell lung cancer who had stable disease on radiotherapy plus ipilimumab. The CDR3 runs from the conserved cysteine through the conserved F or W. A D gene is named only where the DNA matches it firmly. Clone size appears in some rows only: once, few, many, or a class for an expanded clone.

-,TRBJ1-1,TRBV5-1,-,TGCGCCAGCAGCACCCCCGGTAACACTGAAGCTTTCTTT,CASSTPGNTEAFF
-,TRBJ1-1,TRBV19,-,TGTGCCAGTAGTATATGGGGTACGGCTGAAGCTTTCTTT,CASSIWGTAEAFF
-,TRBJ2-1,TRBV27,-,TGTGCCAGCAGTTTTTCTAGCCTCAATGAGCAGTTCTTC,CASSFSSLNEQFF
-,TRBJ1-2,TRBV22-1,-,TGTCCTGGGAGTTTTGCCGGAAAGCGAGAAAGGACCTATGGCTACACCTTC,CPGSFAGKRERTYGYTF
-,TRBJ2-2,TRBV7-3,-,TGTGCCAGCAGCTCCTACAAAGGGGGGACGACCGGGGAGCTGTTTTTT,CASSSYKGGTTGELFF
-,TRBJ1-3,TRBV4-3,-,TGCGCCAGCAGCCAAGGGGACGTGGAAAACACCATATATTTT,CASSQGDVENTIYF
-,TRBJ1-4,TRBV27,-,TGTGCCAGCAGTGATAAGGGGGCAACTAATGAAAAACTGTTTTTT,CASSDKGATNEKLFF
-,TRBJ2-3,TRBV19,-,TGTGCCAGTAGTCAAACCGGGCCAGTCGGAAATACGCAGTATTTT,CASSQTGPVGNTQYF
-,TRBJ1-1,TRBV6-1,TRBD1,TGTGCCAGCAATACAGGGGCGGGCACTGAAGCTTTCTTT,CASNTGAGTEAFF
-,TRBJ1-1,TRBV5-1,-,TGCGCCAGCTATCCGGACCAAGGAGGCACTGAAGCTTTCTTT,CASYPDQGGTEAFF
-,TRBJ1-2,TRBV5-1,TRBD1,TGCGCCAGCAGCTTGGGACAGGGAGGAGGAGGCAACTATGGCTACACCTTC,CASSLGQGGGGNYGYTF
-,TRBJ1-1,TRBV10-1,-,TGCGCCAGCAGTGAGTCTGTCGCAGGTGGGAACACTGAAGCTTTCTTT,CASSESVAGGNTEAFF
-,TRBJ1-6,TRBV7-9,-,TGTGCCAGCAGCGGCGACAGACCCAATTCACCCCTCCACTTT,CASSGDRPNSPLHF
medium-sized,TRBJ2-1,TRBV9,-,TGTGCCAGCAGCGTAGAGGGGGTGGGACACAATGAGCAGTTCTTC,CASSVEGVGHNEQFF
once,TRBJ2-2,TRBV9,TRBD1,TGTGCCAGCAGCGTGGGGACAGGGGGGACCGGGGAGCTGTTTTTT,CASSVGTGGTGELFF
-,TRBJ2-1,TRBV10-1,TRBD2,TGCGCCAGCAGTGGGGCTAGCGGGGGGTTGAGCAATGAGCAGTTCTTC,CASSGASGGLSNEQFF
once,TRBJ2-7,TRBV7-8,-,TGTGCCAGCAGCTTAGATGGGGGAACCTACGAGCAGTACTTC,CASSLDGGTYEQYF
few,TRBJ1-3,TRBV6-6,TRBD1,TGTGCCAGCAGTACCGGACAGGCTGGAAACACCATATATTTT,CASSTGQAGNTIYF
-,TRBJ2-6,TRBV6-1,-,TGTGCCAGCAGTGCCTCAATCTCTGGGGCCAACGTCCTGACTTTC,CASSASISGANVLTF
-,TRBJ2-1,TRBV6-1,-,TGTGCCAGCAGGCGACTAGGGGGTTACAATGAGCAGTTCTTC,CASRRLGGYNEQFF
few,TRBJ1-1,TRBV7-9,-,TGTGCCAGCAGCCCGCCCGGGAGCGGGGCTGAAGCTTTCTTT,CASSPPGSGAEAFF
-,TRBJ1-2,TRBV9,-,TGTGCCAGCAGCGTAGGCGAAGGGCCCTATGGCTACACCTTC,CASSVGEGPYGYTF
-,TRBJ1-1,TRBV5-1,-,TGCGCCAGCAGCTTGGATGCGGTCAGAGAGGCTTTCTTT,CASSLDAVREAFF
-,TRBJ1-5,TRBV7-6,-,TGTGCCAGCAGCTTAGCGGCAGCCCACAATCAGCCCCAGCATTTT,CASSLAAAHNQPQHF
-,TRBJ1-3,TRBV5-4,TRBD1,TGTGCCAGCAGCCGCGCCGGACAGGCCTCTGGAAACACCATATATTTT,CASSRAGQASGNTIYF
-,TRBJ1-2,TRBV5-8,-,TGTGCCAGCAGCTCCCGACAGGTCCGGCTCTATGGCTACACCTTC,CASSSRQVRLYGYTF
-,TRBJ2-3,TRBV25-1,-,TGTGCCAGCAGTGACTCCGGGGGTCCAGATACGCAGTATTTT,CASSDSGGPDTQYF
once,TRBJ2-5,TRBV6-6,-,TGTGCCAGCCAACAAGAGACCCAGTACTTC,CASQQETQYF
-,TRBJ2-7,TRBV19,-,TGTGCCTCCACGGGCGGAGCGTACGAGCAGTACTTC,CASTGGAYEQYF
-,TRBJ1-1,TRBV5-6,-,TGTGCCAGCAGCCCCGGGACGGCAATGAACACTGAAGCTTTCTTT,CASSPGTAMNTEAFF
-,TRBJ1-4,TRBV30,-,TGTGCCTGGACCTCGTGGGGTGATAATGAAAAACTGTTTTTT,CAWTSWGDNEKLFF
once,TRBJ2-7,TRBV6-1,TRBD1,TGTGCCAGCAGGGAGACAGGGAACTCCTACGAGCAGTACTTC,CASRETGNSYEQYF
-,TRBJ2-1,TRBV28,TRBD2,TGTGCCAGCAGTTTAGCGGGGGGGCGGAACAATGAGCAGTTCTTC,CASSLAGGRNNEQFF
-,TRBJ1-1,TRBV4-1,TRBD1,TGCGCCAGCAGCCAGGCCCGGGACAGGGGTTCAGAAGCTTTCTTT,CASSQARDRGSEAFF
-,TRBJ1-3,TRBV5-6,-,TGTGCCAGCAGCGTTGTCGAGCGGGCGTCAGGAAACACCATATATTTT,CASSVVERASGNTIYF
-,TRBJ1-3,TRBV11-2,-,TGTGCCAGCAGCTTAGATCGGGCCCTGGGGCCTGGAAACACCATATATTTT,CASSLDRALGPGNTIYF
-,TRBJ2-7,TRBV6-1,-,TGTGCCAGCAGCATGACATTCCTGGGGTCCTACGAGCAGTACTTC,CASSMTFLGSYEQYF
-,TRBJ1-6,TRBV11-2,-,TGTGCCAGCAGCTTACGTTTTAATTCACCCCTCCACTTT,CASSLRFNSPLHF
-,TRBJ2-2,TRBV5-6,TRBD2,TGTGCCAGCAGAAGCGGGACTAGCGGGGGGGCCGGGGAGCTGTTTTTT,CASRSGTSGGAGELFF
-,TRBJ1-6,TRBV9,TRBD1,TGTGCCAGCAGCCCAGGGACAGGGGATAATTCACCCCTCCACTTT,CASSPGTGDNSPLHF
-,TRBJ1-5,TRBV19,-,TGTGCCAGTAGTGGGGGCGGCGGTCAGCCCCAGCATTTT,CASSGGGGQPQHF
few,TRBJ1-5,TRBV29-1,TRBD1,TGCAGCGGGGGACAGGGGGAAAGGGATCAGCCCCAGCATTTT,CSGGQGERDQPQHF